These 32 T cell receptor beta chains share one sample of origin, sequenced in a study of beta chain features in type 1 diabetes. Since all of the isolated RNA was reverse transcribed, expressed TCRB transcripts were what got sequenced. Clones were read by immunoSEQ multiplex PCR, and TCRdb kept only the in-frame ones, dropping some. The sample consists of some 410,000 clones, approximately 10% of them appearing once. Sequencing was carried out using naive CD4+ T cells from blood. These receptors were obtained from a woman aged 18-35 years in good health.

This clone was seen a handful of times. The chain carries TRBV9 and TRBJ2-1; possible D gene TRBD1, 5 bases. Germline CDR1 reads SGDLS; CDR2 reads YYNGEE. The ends were cut back, 3 bases at V and 9 bases at J, with 16 bases in the middle. This CDR3 has 14 amino acids. CDR3 sequence: CASSERSGIGEQFF. The DNA of the CDR3 is TGTGCCAGCAGCGAACGCTCAGGGATCGGTGAGCAGTTCTTC. Looking up the rest from reference TRBV9 and TRBJ2-1 gives the full variable domain: DSGVTQTPKHLITATGQRVTLRCSPRSGDLSVYWYQQSLDQGLQFLIQYYNGEERAKGNILERFSAQQFPDLHSELNLSSLELGDSALYFCASSERSGIGEQFFGPGTRLTVL.

This clone was picked up a small number of times. CDR3 amino acids: CASTDRGRDTGELFF. CDR3 bases: TGTGCCAGCACCGACAGGGGGCGAGACACCGGGGAGCTGTTTTTT. The chain is built from TRBV27 and TRBJ2-2; 10 bases line up with TRBD1. J lost 3 bases, V lost 7 bases, and 5 bases had no gene match. The CDR3 totals 15 residues. Germline loops: CDR1 MNHEY, CDR2 SMNVEV (reference sequence).

This clone turned up a few times. The chain employs TRBV7-2 and TRBJ1-6, with 7 bases identical to TRBD1. The CDR3 is 15 amino acids. Germline V gives CDR1 SGHTA, CDR2 FQGNSA. V shed 5 bases and J 9 bases; nucleotides not matched to a gene: 10. CDR3 protein: CASSVRQGGGSPLHF. CDR3 nucleotide sequence: TGTGCCAGCAGCGTGAGACAGGGAGGTGGTTCACCCCTCCACTTT.

This clone was recorded a few times. V usage is TRBV29-1 and J usage is TRBJ2-3; 11 bases line up with TRBD1. The CDR3 is made up of 13 amino acids. The germline V gene encodes CDR1 SQVTM and CDR2 ANQGSEA. V lost 7 bases to trimming and J lost 5 bases; unmatched junction nucleotides: 5. CDR3 region: CSARDRGRDTQYF. CDR3 in DNA: TGCAGCGCCCGGGACAGGGGGAGAGATACGCAGTATTTT.

This clone was picked up a small number of times. This chain uses TRBV13 with TRBJ2-5; 7 bases agree with TRBD1. This CDR3 region has 15 residues. Germline V gene data show CDR1 as PRHDT and CDR2 as FYEKMQ (reference sequence). The ends lost 0 bases at V and 3 bases at J; junction bases unmatched: 4. The CDR3 region has the DNA TGTGCCAGCAGCTTAGGGACAGACAGGGAAGAGACCCAGTACTTC. Amino acid sequence: CASSLGTDREETQYF.

J is TRBJ1-2 and V is TRBV19; D uncertain. The CDR3 extends over 12 amino acids. The germline V gene has CDR1 LNHDA and CDR2 SQIVND (reference sequence). Trimming pared 6 bases from V and 2 bases from J, leaving 7 bases between. In DNA, the CDR3 is TGTGCCAGTAGAGATAAAAACTATGGCTACACCTTC. Translation gives CASRDKNYGYTF.

The genes are TRBV29-1 and TRBJ1-5; weak D call: TRBD1 (6 bases). The CDR3 loop spans 14 amino acids. V was clipped by 7 bases and J by 0 bases, with 13 bases between them. The germline V gene has CDR1 SQVTM and CDR2 ANQGSEA. The CDR3 nucleotides read TGCAGCGCCGACCACAGGGATAGCAATCAGCCCCAGCATTTT. Translation gives CSADHRDSNQPQHF.

This clone occurred a few times. This chain connects TRBV10-3 to TRBJ2-4; D remains unclear. The germline CDR1 and CDR2 sequences are ENHRY and SYGVKD. The CDR3 length is 14 residues. V was cut by 10 bases and J by 1 base, with 14 bases left in between. The CDR3 protein is CASSPLGAKNIQYF. CDR3 coding DNA: TGTGCCAGCAGCCCCTTGGGGGCCAAAAACATTCAGTACTTC.

This chain uses TRBV7-9 with TRBJ1-1, with a possible D match to TRBD1 (5 bases). V lost 5 bases and J 2 bases, leaving 12 bases between the germline ends. The germline V gene encodes CDR1 SEHNR and CDR2 FQNEAQ (reference sequence). The length of the CDR3 is 14 residues. CDR3 amino acids: CASSKSQGNTEAFF. The CDR3 region has the DNA TGTGCCAGCAGCAAGTCTCAGGGTAACACTGAAGCTTTCTTT.

This clone was found many times. This chain connects TRBV9 to TRBJ1-4; D gene ambiguous. The CDR3 is 13 amino acids. Germline V gives CDR1 SGDLS, CDR2 YYNGEE. Trimming left V 0 bases short and J 4 bases short, with 4 bases between. The CDR3 region is CASSVAVNEKLFF. In DNA, the CDR3 is TGTGCCAGCAGCGTAGCCGTTAATGAAAAACTGTTTTTT.

This clone appeared many times. The genes are TRBV30 and TRBJ2-5, with D possibly TRBD2 on 5 matching bases. The CDR3 totals 14 residues. V gave up 2 bases and J gave up 5 bases, with 15 bases separating them. Looked up from germline, CDR1 is GTSNPN and CDR2 is SVGIG (reference sequence). The DNA for the CDR3 is TGTGCCTGGAGTAAGTCAGGCGGGTCCGAGACCCAGTACTTC. Translation: CAWSKSGGSETQYF.

This chain uses TRBV29-1 with TRBJ1-2; D call uncertain. This CDR3 contains 14 residues. Trimming shortened V by 5 bases and J by 3 bases, and 16 bases separated the two germline ends. Germline V lookup: CDR1 SQVTM, CDR2 ANQGSEA. Here the CDR3 reads CSVLTANYYYGYTF. The DNA for the CDR3 is TGCAGCGTTTTAACGGCAAATTACTACTATGGCTACACCTTC.

The chain combines TRBV11-2 with TRBJ2-7; perhaps TRBD1 as D (6 bases). Germline values: CDR1 SGHAT, CDR2 FQNNGV. V was cut by 5 bases and J by 0 bases, with 20 bases left in between. The CDR3 is 17 amino acids. The CDR3 sequence: CASSHGQLRVPSYEQYV. The CDR3, as DNA: TGTGCCAGCAGCCACGGACAGCTAAGAGTACCCTCCTACGAGCAGTACGTC.

The sample holds a few counts of this clone. The chain carries TRBV7-2 and TRBJ2-5; 10 bases agree with TRBD2. The end of the DNA fits TRBJ2-7 better, so the J call may be wrong. Per germline, CDR1 SGHTA and CDR2 FQGNSA. The CDR3 has 14 residues. The CDR3 nucleotides read TGTGCCAGCAGTTCGCTAGCGGGGGCCTACGAGCAGTACTTC. Amino acid sequence: CASSSLAGAYEQYF.

This clone was seen only a few times. The chain employs TRBV7-2 and TRBJ2-7; a weak D match, TRBD1 (6 bases). Trimming pared 5 bases from V and 0 bases from J, leaving 14 bases between. Germline V gene data show CDR1 as SGHTA and CDR2 as FQGNSA. The CDR3 extends over 15 amino acids. The chain's CDR3 is CASSLGSTGSYEQYF. In nucleotides, the CDR3 is TGTGCCAGCAGCCTAGGCTCGACAGGCTCCTACGAGCAGTACTTC.

The table lists this clone with a few counts. This chain uses TRBV11-3 with TRBJ2-5; no clear D. V lost 1 base and J lost 2, with 2 bases in between. Germline V CDR1 and CDR2: SGHNT, YENEEA. The CDR3 spans 12 residues. The CDR3 DNA reads TGTGCCAGCAGCTTAGTACAAGAGACCCAGTACTTC. Translated, it gives CASSLVQETQYF.

This clone was seen a few times. This chain joins TRBV5-1 and TRBJ2-3, with TRBD2 matching 10 bases. Germline lookup yields CDR1 SGHRS and CDR2 YFSETQ. V dropped 4 bases and J dropped 3; count of bases not matched to a gene: 2. The CDR3 is 14 residues long. The CDR3 is CASSGLAETDTQYF. The CDR3 DNA sequence: TGCGCCAGCAGCGGACTAGCGGAGACAGATACGCAGTATTTT.

The chain carries TRBV6-5 and TRBJ2-4, with a possible D match to TRBD2 (5 bases). This CDR3 has 13 amino acids. Trimming pared 6 bases from V and 7 bases from J, leaving 13 bases between. The germline gives CDR1 MNHEY, CDR2 SVGAGI. The CDR3 region has the DNA TGTGCCAGCAGCCTCAGAGGGCGGAACATTCAGTACTTC. Translated, it gives CASSLRGRNIQYF.

This clone was seen more than once but under ten times. The chain is built from TRBV7-9 and TRBJ1-3; D is uncertain. Germline assignment: CDR1 SEHNR and CDR2 FQNEAQ (reference sequence). CDR3 size: 15 residues. V dropped 3 bases and J dropped 1 base, with 10 bases sitting between them. The CDR3 loop reads CASSFLRGSGNTIYF. CDR3 in DNA: TGTGCCAGCAGCTTCCTACGGGGTTCTGGAAACACCATATATTTT.

The rearrangement joins TRBV9 to TRBJ1-1; TRBD1 is a possible D gene (6 bases). This CDR3 is 16 amino acids long. The V end was cut by 3 bases, the J end by 0 bases, with 15 bases between. Germline V gene sequence: CDR1 SGDLS, CDR2 YYNGEE. DNA of the CDR3: TGTGCCAGCAGCGGGAGCACCACAGGGTTGAACACTGAAGCTTTCTTT. It specifies CASSGSTTGLNTEAFF.

This clone was counted a few times. The V and J genes are TRBV9 and TRBJ2-5, with 8 bases lining up with TRBD2. CDR1 SGDLS and CDR2 YYNGEE come from the germline V gene. This CDR3 has 16 residues. V lost 0 bases to trimming and J lost 5 bases; unmatched junction nucleotides: 9. Here the CDR3 DNA reads TGTGCCAGCAGCGTAGCGCCGGGAGGGGGGTTCGAGACCCAGTACTTC. The encoded protein is CASSVAPGGGFETQYF. The variable domain in full, completed from reference TRBV9 and TRBJ2-5, reads DSGVTQTPKHLITATGQRVTLRCSPRSGDLSVYWYQQSLDQGLQFLIQYYNGEERAKGNILERFSAQQFPDLHSELNLSSLELGDSALYFCASSVAPGGGFETQYFGPGTRLLVL.

The chain recombines TRBV15 with TRBJ2-1, with D uncertain. V lost 3 bases to trimming and J lost 7 bases, with 10 bases between them. From germline, CDR1 is LNHNV and CDR2 YYDKDF (reference sequence). The CDR3 sequence is 13 residues long. Here the CDR3 DNA reads TGTGCCACCAGCAGGGCGGTGGTGAATGAGCAGTTCTTC. The encoded protein is CATSRAVVNEQFF.

The chain uses TRBV7-2 and TRBJ2-5; perhaps TRBD1 as D (5 bases). Germline CDR1 is SGHTA and CDR2 is FQGNSA. Trimming took off 1 base at V and 2 bases at J, with 8 bases between the two ends. The CDR3 has 14 residues. The CDR3 DNA reads TGTGCCAGCAGCTTAGATTCAGGGCAAGAGACCCAGTACTTC. Translated, it gives CASSLDSGQETQYF.

Only a few counts were recorded for this clone. The genes are TRBV7-2 and TRBJ1-6; D might be TRBD1 (5 bases). The V gene lost 1 base and the J gene lost 8 bases, with 12 bases spanning the gap. Germline V gives CDR1 SGHTA, CDR2 FQGNSA. This CDR3 has 15 amino acids. Here the CDR3 DNA reads TGTGCCAGCAGCTTAGTCTGGGACTCCTATTCACCCCTCCACTTT. This translates into CASSLVWDSYSPLHF.

This chain uses TRBV7-3 with TRBJ2-3; 11 nucleotides agree with TRBD2. V dropped 7 bases and J dropped 5; count of bases not matched to a gene: 8. The germline V gene has CDR1 SGHTA and CDR2 FQGTGA. CDR3 length: 15 residues. The CDR3 sequence: CASTVSGRAGDTQYF. CDR3 nucleotide sequence: TGTGCCAGCACCGTTAGCGGGAGGGCCGGAGATACGCAGTATTTT.

This chain joins TRBV7-3 and TRBJ2-1, with D hard to call. Trimming took 4 bases from V and 12 from J, leaving 13 bases between them. CDR3 length: 12 residues. Germline CDR1 SGHTA, CDR2 FQGTGA. CDR3 bases: TGTGCCAGCAGCTGTCTGATAATCAGGCAGTTCTTC. Translating it yields CASSCLIIRQFF.

V usage is TRBV7-2 and J usage is TRBJ2-3; possibly TRBD2 for D (7 bases). The CDR3 runs 13 residues. CDR1 and CDR2 from the germline V gene are SGHTA and FQGNSA. The germline V and J ends were trimmed by 5 bases and 7 bases, with 13 bases remaining between them. CDR3 nucleotides: TGTGCCAGCAGCGCAGGGGAGGGCCATACGCAGTATTTT. Its translation: CASSAGEGHTQYF.

CDR3 protein: CASSHKSVRNEQFF. The CDR3 DNA reads TGTGCCAGCAGCCACAAATCCGTCAGGAATGAGCAGTTCTTC. The genes are TRBV14 and TRBJ2-1, with D unresolved. The V end lost 3 bases, the J end lost 7 bases, and 13 bases lay between the germline ends. This CDR3 contains 14 residues. Germline V gene data show CDR1 as SGHDN and CDR2 as FVKESK.

The V and J genes are TRBV5-1 and TRBJ2-1, with 12 bases lining up with TRBD2. The germline V gene encodes CDR1 SGHRS and CDR2 YFSETQ. After removal of 5 bases from V and 3 bases from J, the junction contained 3 bases not matched to a gene. The CDR3 is 15 residues long. The CDR3 loop is CASSRLAGDYNEQFF. The DNA of the CDR3 is TGCGCCAGCAGTCGACTAGCGGGAGACTACAATGAGCAGTTCTTC.

The CDR3 DNA sequence: TGTGCCAGCAGCTCGCAGCGAGGAGCTGGAAACACCATATATTTT. Its translation: CASSSQRGAGNTIYF. The chain employs TRBV7-2 and TRBJ1-3; D not certain. The CDR3 is 15 amino acids. V gave up 4 bases and J gave up 2 bases, with 12 bases separating them. Germline V gene data show CDR1 as SGHTA and CDR2 as FQGNSA.

The chain couples TRBV18 to TRBJ2-3; D gene uncertain. The CDR3 spans 14 residues. V dropped 1 base and J dropped 4 bases, with 9 bases sitting between them. Germline values: CDR1 KGHSH, CDR2 LQKENI. DNA for the CDR3: TGTGCCAGCTCACCACTTAAGGGATCAGATACGCAGTATTTT. Translating gives CASSPLKGSDTQYF.

The gene calls are TRBV6-6 and TRBJ2-1, with TRBD2 matching 12 bases. The CDR3 sequence is 16 residues long. The J segment lost 6 bases and the V segment lost 6 bases, leaving 9 bases of the junction unmatched. Germline CDR1 and CDR2: MNHNY and SVGAGI (reference sequence). CDR3 bases: TGTGCCAGCAGCGATAAGACTAGCGGGAGTCGCAATGAGCAGTTCTTC. Amino acid sequence: CASSDKTSGSRNEQFF.